The rows below give T cell receptor beta chains drawn from one sample of a study of Graves' ophthalmopathy and Graves' hyperthyroidism. MiXCR, run by TCRdb on the multiplex PCR reads, gives a single entry per CDR3 protein. Found here are roughly 700,000 distinct CDR3 sequences, around 40% of them singletons; the top ten hold roughly 46%. The sample taken for sequencing was peripheral blood. These receptors all stem from an adult man with Graves' ophthalmopathy. Both conserved end residues are part of each CDR3. D genes are given only for firm matches. Only part of the rows carry a size: once, few, many, or a class if the clone is expanded.

V gene	J gene	clone size	D gene	CDR3 DNA	CDR3 protein
TRBV6-5	TRBJ1-1	NA	TRBD1	TGTGCCAGCACGAAACAGGGGGCAGGAGCTTTCTTT	CASTKQGAGAFF
TRBV7-9	TRBJ2-6	few	NA	TGTGCCAGCAGTTTCTCAGGGAGGGCCAACGTCCTGACTTTC	CASSFSGRANVLTF
TRBV7-9	TRBJ1-4	NA	NA	TGTGCCAGCGGCCTAGATCGGGGTAATGAAAAACTGTTTTTT	CASGLDRGNEKLFF
TRBV28	TRBJ2-7	few	NA	TGTGCCAGCAGTTTGAGGCAGACCTACGAGCAGTACTTC	CASSLRQTYEQYF
TRBV12-3/TRBV12-4	TRBJ1-2	NA	TRBD1	TGTGCCAGCAGCCGGACAGGGGGCGTCTATGGCTACACCTTC	CASSRTGGVYGYTF
TRBV7-2	TRBJ1-1	many	NA	TGTGCCAGCAGCTTAGAGGGGAACCTTAGAGCTTTCTTT	CASSLEGNLRAFF
TRBV10-3	TRBJ1-4	many	NA	TGTGCCATCAGTGATGATCGGAGTTTAAATGAAAAACTGTTTTTT	CAISDDRSLNEKLFF
TRBV6-6	TRBJ1-6	NA	NA	TGTGCCAGCAAATCGACGACAGGCTATAATTCACCCCTCCACTTT	CASKSTTGYNSPLHF
TRBV7-2	TRBJ2-7	NA	TRBD1	TGTGCCAGCAGCTCCGGGACAGGGAGATTCTACGAGCAGTACTTC	CASSSGTGRFYEQYF
TRBV10-3	TRBJ1-2	NA	TRBD1	TGTGCCAGCAGAGAGACAGGGTCTGGAAACACCTTC	CASRETGSGNTF
TRBV6-5	TRBJ1-5	NA	NA	TGTGCCATCAGTTACCCGGAAGGGCCAAATCAGCCCCAGCATTTT	CAISYPEGPNQPQHF
TRBV7-9	TRBJ1-2	NA	TRBD1	TGCGCCAGCAGCCCGCGATTTGGACAGGACGACTATGGCTACACCTTC	CASSPRFGQDDYGYTF
TRBV20-1	TRBJ2-7	many	TRBD1	TGCAGTGCTAGAGGGACAGGGAGTAGCTACGAGCAGTACTTC	CSARGTGSSYEQYF
TRBV29-1	TRBJ1-1	few	NA	TGCAGCGTACAATATCAGGGGAACACTGAAGCTTTCTTT	CSVQYQGNTEAFF
TRBV10-3	TRBJ1-3	medium-sized	NA	TGTGCCATCAGTACAGGGAGCTCTGGAAACACCATATATTTT	CAISTGSSGNTIYF
TRBV7-1	TRBJ1-6	NA	TRBD1	TGTGCCAGCGCTCCGGGGACAGGGATTAATTCACCCCTCCACTTT	CASAPGTGINSPLHF
TRBV20-1	TRBJ2-7	NA	TRBD2	TGCAGTGCTAGAGCGACTAGCGGGAGTATTGGTGGTTCCGGGGAGCAGTACTTC	CSARATSGSIGGSGEQYF
TRBV9	TRBJ1-2	few	NA	TGTGCCAGCAGCGTAGCGGTGACGGCCAGTTATGGCTACACCTTC	CASSVAVTASYGYTF
TRBV7-2	TRBJ2-5	NA	NA	TGTGCCAGCAGCCGAAACCAAGGTTTCGGTGAGACCCAGTACTTC	CASSRNQGFGETQYF
TRBV20-1	TRBJ2-7	NA	NA	TGCAGTGCTAGATGGGCAAGGGGGGGGGGAAACGGCGAGCAGTACTTC	CSARWARGGGNGEQYF
TRBV24-1	TRBJ2-7	many	NA	TGTGCCACCAGAGATCGTATACTCTCCTACGAGCAGTACTTC	CATRDRILSYEQYF
TRBV6-1	TRBJ1-6	many	NA	TGTGCCAGCAGTGTGCGGACGGGGAATTCACCCCTCCACTTT	CASSVRTGNSPLHF
TRBV10-3	TRBJ2-7	few	TRBD2	TGTGCCACCCGAAGGACTAGCGGGAGTCTTAGGGACGAGCAGTACTTC	CATRRTSGSLRDEQYF
TRBV7-2	TRBJ2-5	many	NA	TGTGCCAGCAGCTTATCACGGGGGGAGACCCAGTACTTC	CASSLSRGETQYF
TRBV19	TRBJ2-7	NA	NA	TGCGCCAGCAGCTACTCGCAAGGAGGGTCTCGAATCGACGAGCAGTACTTC	CASSYSQGGSRIDEQYF
TRBV19	TRBJ2-6	NA	NA	TGTGCCAGTAGTTCGCGGTGGAACTCTGGGGCCAACGTCCTGACTTTC	CASSSRWNSGANVLTF
TRBV7-9	TRBJ1-4	few	NA	TGTGCCAGCAGCTTAGTGTCGGGTGAAAAACTGTTTTTT	CASSLVSGEKLFF
TRBV10-2	TRBJ1-1	NA	NA	TGCGCCAGCATAACAACAAACACTGAAGCTTTCTTT	CASITTNTEAFF
TRBV20-1	TRBJ1-2	many	TRBD1	TGCAGTGCTACCGGGACAGGGACCTATGGCTACACCTTC	CSATGTGTYGYTF
TRBV25-1	TRBJ2-6	many	TRBD1	TGTGCCAGTCAACCCCTGACGGACAGGGGAGGTGGGGCCAACGTCCTGACTTTC	CASQPLTDRGGGANVLTF
TRBV5-1	TRBJ2-2	many	TRBD2	TGCGCCAGCAGCTTTAAGCGGGAGCGTGGCACCGGGGAGCTGTTTTTT	CASSFKRERGTGELFF
TRBV10-3	TRBJ1-1	few	NA	TGTGCCAGCGTTGGCTACACTGAAGCTTTCTTT	CASVGYTEAFF
TRBV15	TRBJ2-2	NA	NA	TGTGCCACCAGCAGAGGGGGGTCTGGTTATCCCGGGGAGCTGTTTTTT	CATSRGGSGYPGELFF
TRBV19	TRBJ1-2	few	TRBD1	TGTGCCAGTAGTCGCCAGGGGGCCTATGGCTACACCTTC	CASSRQGAYGYTF
TRBV10-3	TRBJ2-2	few	NA	TGTGCCAGCAGGGGGGACTCTTACACCGGGGAGCTGTTTTTT	CASRGDSYTGELFF
TRBV15	TRBJ2-3	few	TRBD2	TGTGCCACCAGCAGCGGACTAGCAACAGATACGCAGTATTTT	CATSSGLATDTQYF
TRBV2	TRBJ2-7	many	TRBD2	TGTGCCAGCAAGCGGGAGGAGCTATGGCAGTACTTC	CASKREELWQYF
TRBV29-1	TRBJ1-2	once	NA	TGCAGGTTAACCGGCAACTATGGCTACACCTTC	CRLTGNYGYTF
TRBV6-2/TRBV6-3	TRBJ1-2	NA	NA	TGTGCCACCTCCGAGGCCGGGGGCGAGCTCGACTATGGCTACACCTTC	CATSEAGGELDYGYTF
TRBV7-9	TRBJ2-5	NA	TRBD1	TGTGCCAGCAGCCAAAGACAGGGAGTCCAGAGCCAGTACTTC	CASSQRQGVQSQYF
TRBV11-2	TRBJ1-1	NA	NA	TGTGCCAGCAGCTGGCGGGTAACTGAAGCTTTCTTT	CASSWRVTEAFF
TRBV29-1	TRBJ1-2	many	NA	TGCAGCGTTGTCAGATGGGCCAGGGGTTCTGGCTACACCTTC	CSVVRWARGSGYTF
TRBV2	TRBJ1-2	NA	NA	TGTGCCAGCAGTGAAGCCGGAAGTCGGAACTATGGCTACACCTTC	CASSEAGSRNYGYTF
TRBV10-3	TRBJ1-2	many	TRBD1	TGTGCCATCAGTGGGGACAGGGACGGTGGCTACACCTTC	CAISGDRDGGYTF
TRBV7-9	TRBJ2-2	NA	NA	TGTGCCAGCAGCAAACAAGAGGGGGAGCTGTTTTTT	CASSKQEGELFF
TRBV20-1	TRBJ1-1	few	TRBD1	TGCAGTGCTAGCGGGACCGGGACAGGGGCGGGTCGGACTGAAGCTTTCTTT	CSASGTGTGAGRTEAFF
TRBV10-3	TRBJ1-5	NA	NA	TGTGCTAGAGATTGGACAGATACCAATCAGCCCCAGCATTTT	CARDWTDTNQPQHF
TRBV29-1	TRBJ1-3	NA	TRBD1	TGCAGCGCTACGACAGGGGGCTCCAGAAACACCATATATTTT	CSATTGGSRNTIYF
TRBV10-3	TRBJ2-7	NA	TRBD2	TGTGCCATCAGCCGACTAGCGGGGGATGAGCAGTACTTC	CAISRLAGDEQYF
TRBV10-3	TRBJ1-1	NA	NA	TGTGCCATCAGTGAACCCCAGGGGTTAGGGTCGCGTACTGAAGCTTTCTTT	CAISEPQGLGSRTEAFF
TRBV10-3	TRBJ2-5	NA	NA	TGTGCCATCAGTGATATGGGTGAGACCCAGTACTTC	CAISDMGETQYF
TRBV12-5	TRBJ2-5	NA	TRBD2	TGTGCTAGTGGCGGGGGACTAGCGGGAGTTTTTGAGACCCAGTACTTC	CASGGGLAGVFETQYF
TRBV7-9	TRBJ1-5	many	NA	TGTGCCAGCAGCTTGGGCGTACAGCCCCAGCATTTT	CASSLGVQPQHF
TRBV7-8	TRBJ1-2	few	TRBD1	TGTGCCAGCAGCTTAACAGGGGGCGCCGGCTATGGCTACACCTTC	CASSLTGGAGYGYTF
TRBV5-6	TRBJ1-4	NA	NA	TGTGCCAGCAGCTTGTTGGCTCGGACGGATTCTGAAAAACTGTTTTTT	CASSLLARTDSEKLFF
TRBV25-1	TRBJ2-2	NA	TRBD1	TGTGCCAGCAGTTACTCCCCGACAGGGTCGGACACCGGGGAGCTGTTTTTT	CASSYSPTGSDTGELFF
TRBV6-6	TRBJ1-1	NA	TRBD1	TGTGCCAGCATACACATGACAGGGGGAACTGAAGCTTTCTTT	CASIHMTGGTEAFF
TRBV7-9	TRBJ2-5	NA	NA	TGTGCCAGCAGCTGCCGGGTGCAAAAGCAAGAGACCCAGTACTTC	CASSCRVQKQETQYF
TRBV9	TRBJ1-2	few	NA	TGTGCCAGCAGCCTCCTACGGGGGCCCTATGGCTACACCTTC	CASSLLRGPYGYTF